Reported below is one T cell receptor gamma chain. It has no known antigen specificity. This is likely an artifact of a read error, given a far larger clone one base away. Within the sample, other DNA sequences also encode this same CDR3. There are 12 amino acids in the CDR3, from cysteine to phenylalanine inclusive. Only the CDR3 DNA is retained, 36 bases long and in frame from the first base. The germline V gene provides CDR1 VINAFY and CDR2 YDVSNSKD. V is pruned by 1 base and J by 12 bases, leaving 9 bases of the junction without a gene match. These data belong to a study of gammadelta T cells in human blood (dated by TCRdb to the early 2020s). The paper as a whole reports these results and caveats: The study reported that microbial exposure appeared to drive polyclonal expansion of innate gamma-delta T cells immediately after birth.

Library preparation employed RT-PCR. Reads for this sample came from an Illumina MiSeq. TCRdb called clones from the public reads with CATT, and repeated DNA sequences were later combined into one row. The sample records 95 to 150 gamma-chain clones, about 61% of which are singletons. The ten largest clones represent about 64% of the sample. This TCR derives from a newborn. Source material: non-Vgamma9Vdelta2 gamma-delta T cells from cord blood. The chain couples TRGV5 to TRGJ1 or TRGJ2. Here the CDR3 is given as CATWDRPIWKLF. The sequenced DNA is TGTGCCACCTGGGACAGACCTATTTGGAAACTCTTT.